This TCR beta chain stems from a study of blood T cell repertoires in COVID-19. Looking at the study overall: The origin of the acute and convalescent COVID-19 samples was the United States, Italy and Spain. Sources were T cells, B-cell-depleted T cells, or PBMCs; the material itself was cDNA or gDNA.

Germline lookup yields CDR1 WNHNN and CDR2 SYGVQD (reference sequence). Trimming took 3 bases from V and 0 from J, leaving 12 bases between them. This CDR3 contains 16 residues. Original processing notes: Amplified reference gene primers provided the basis for estimating nucleated cell counts. Assay: immunoSEQ multiplex PCR; the TCRdb copy retains only in-frame clones and omits some. The DNA gave D and trimming, while V, J and clone size come from that table. Among 250,000 to 350,000 clones, roughly 88% were seen once, and the ten largest hold 2.5% to 3.5%. The chain carries TRBV10-1 and TRBJ2-1; the D gene is possibly TRBD2 (6 bases). This TCR was sampled from a young woman with active or convalescent COVID-19. Sequenced material: peripheral blood. For the CDR3, the DNA is TGCGCCAGCAGTGACGGCGTCGGGGGCTCCTACAATGAGCAGTTCTTC. This encodes CASSDGVGGSYNEQFF.